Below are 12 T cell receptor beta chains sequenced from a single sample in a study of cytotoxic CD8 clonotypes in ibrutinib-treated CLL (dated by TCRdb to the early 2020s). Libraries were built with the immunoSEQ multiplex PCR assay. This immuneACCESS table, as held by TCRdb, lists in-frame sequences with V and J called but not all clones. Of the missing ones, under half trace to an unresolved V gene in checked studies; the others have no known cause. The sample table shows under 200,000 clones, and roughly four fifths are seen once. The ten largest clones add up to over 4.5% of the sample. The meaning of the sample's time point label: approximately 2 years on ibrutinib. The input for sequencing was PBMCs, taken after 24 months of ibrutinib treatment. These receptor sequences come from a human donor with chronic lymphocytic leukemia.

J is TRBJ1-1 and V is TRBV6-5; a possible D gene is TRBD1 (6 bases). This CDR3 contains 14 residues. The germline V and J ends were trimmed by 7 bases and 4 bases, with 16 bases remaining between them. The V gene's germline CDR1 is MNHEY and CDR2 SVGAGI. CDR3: CASIRPGGGTEAFF. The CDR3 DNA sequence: TGTGCCAGCATCCGACCGGGAGGGGGCACTGAAGCTTTCTTT.

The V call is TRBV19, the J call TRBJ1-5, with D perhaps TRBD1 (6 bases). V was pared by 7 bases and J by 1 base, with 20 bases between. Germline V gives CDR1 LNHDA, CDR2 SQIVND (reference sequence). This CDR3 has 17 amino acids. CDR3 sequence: CASTERGSTLSNQPQHF. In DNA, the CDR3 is TGTGCCAGTACCGAAAGGGGGAGTACGCTGAGCAATCAGCCCCAGCATTTT.

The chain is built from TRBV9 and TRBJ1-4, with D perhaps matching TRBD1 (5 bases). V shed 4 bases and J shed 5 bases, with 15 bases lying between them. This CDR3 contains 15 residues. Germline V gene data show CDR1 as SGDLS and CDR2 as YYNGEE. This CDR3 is CASSPRGGVNEKLFF. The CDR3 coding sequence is TGTGCCAGCAGCCCCCGGGGGGGGGTAAATGAAAAACTGTTTTTT.

CDR3 coding DNA: TGTGCCAGCAGTTACGGGTCCGAGAACACTGAAGCTTTCTTT. It is translated as CASSYGSENTEAFF. The chain employs TRBV6-5 and TRBJ1-1; D gene unclear. Germline CDR1 is MNHEY and CDR2 is SVGAGI. V lost 2 bases and J lost 1, with 8 bases in between. The CDR3 length is 14 residues.

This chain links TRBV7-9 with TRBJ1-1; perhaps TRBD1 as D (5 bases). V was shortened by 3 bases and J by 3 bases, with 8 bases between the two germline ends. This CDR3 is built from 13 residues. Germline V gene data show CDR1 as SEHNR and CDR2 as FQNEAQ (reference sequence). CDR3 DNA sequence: TGTGCCAGCAGCTTTGGGGGGGACACTGAAGCTTTCTTT. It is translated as CASSFGGDTEAFF. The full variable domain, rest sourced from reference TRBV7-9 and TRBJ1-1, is DTGVSQNPRHKITKRGQNVTFRCDPISEHNRLYWYRQTLGQGPEFLTYFQNEAQLEKSRLLSDRFSAERPKGSFSTLEIQRTEQGDSAMYLCASSFGGDTEAFFGQGTRLTVV.

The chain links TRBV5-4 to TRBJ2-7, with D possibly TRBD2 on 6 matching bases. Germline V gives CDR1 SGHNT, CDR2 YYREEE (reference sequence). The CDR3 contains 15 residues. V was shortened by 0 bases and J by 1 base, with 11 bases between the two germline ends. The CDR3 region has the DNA TGTGCCAGCAGCTTGGCGGGACTCGGTTCCTACGAGCAGTACTTC. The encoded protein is CASSLAGLGSYEQYF.

CDR3 DNA: TGTGCCAGCAGCTTAGATCTTTCCGTGAGCACAGATACGCAGTATTTT. Its protein product is CASSLDLSVSTDTQYF. The chain has TRBV11-2 and TRBJ2-3; D call uncertain. Trimming removed 0 bases from V and 0 bases from J, with 10 bases in between. From germline, CDR1 is SGHAT and CDR2 FQNNGV. The CDR3 contains 16 residues.

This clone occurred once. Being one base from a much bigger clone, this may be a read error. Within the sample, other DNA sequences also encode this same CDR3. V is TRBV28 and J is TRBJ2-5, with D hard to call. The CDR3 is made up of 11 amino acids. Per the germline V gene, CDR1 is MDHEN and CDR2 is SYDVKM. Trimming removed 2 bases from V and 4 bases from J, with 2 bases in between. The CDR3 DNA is TGTGCCAGCAGTTTACGAGAGACCCAGTACTTC. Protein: CASSLRETQYF.

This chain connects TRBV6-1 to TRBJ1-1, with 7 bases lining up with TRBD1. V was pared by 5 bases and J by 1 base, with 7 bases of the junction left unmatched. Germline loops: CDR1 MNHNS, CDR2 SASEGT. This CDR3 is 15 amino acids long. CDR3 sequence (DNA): TGTGCCAGCAGTCCGCAAGGACAGGCGAACACTGAAGCTTTCTTT. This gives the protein CASSPQGQANTEAFF.

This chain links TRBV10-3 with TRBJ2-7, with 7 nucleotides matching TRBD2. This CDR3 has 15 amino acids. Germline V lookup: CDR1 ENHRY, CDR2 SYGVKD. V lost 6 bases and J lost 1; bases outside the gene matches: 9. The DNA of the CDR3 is TGTGCCATCAGGGACGACGGCGGGAGATCCTACGAGCAGTACTTC. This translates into CAIRDDGGRSYEQYF.

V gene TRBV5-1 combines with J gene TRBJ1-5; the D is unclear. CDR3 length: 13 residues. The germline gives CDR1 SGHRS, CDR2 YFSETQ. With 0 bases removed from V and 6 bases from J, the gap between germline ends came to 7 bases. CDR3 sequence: CASSLAVGQPQHF. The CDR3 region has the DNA TGCGCCAGCAGCTTGGCCGTAGGTCAGCCCCAGCATTTT.

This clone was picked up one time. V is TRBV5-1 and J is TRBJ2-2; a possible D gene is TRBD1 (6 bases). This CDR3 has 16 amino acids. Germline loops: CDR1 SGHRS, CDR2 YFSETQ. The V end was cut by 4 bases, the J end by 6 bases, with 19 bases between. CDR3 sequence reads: CASSPDPTGIAGELFF. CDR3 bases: TGCGCCAGCAGCCCGGACCCTACAGGGATCGCCGGGGAGCTGTTTTTT. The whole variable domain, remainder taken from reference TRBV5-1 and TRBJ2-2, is KAGVTQTPRYLIKTRGQQVTLSCSPISGHRSVSWYQQTPGQGLQFLFEYFSETQRNKGNFPGRFSGRQFSNSRSEMNVSTLELGDSALYLCASSPDPTGIAGELFFGEGSRLTVL.